The 17 T cell receptor beta chains below come from one sample, sequenced in a study of cytomegalovirus exposure and HLA in healthy donors. PCR primers comprised 60 Vbeta and 13 Jbeta primers. Profiled with immunoSEQ multiplex PCR; TCRdb holds only in-frame clones, not every one. The sample lists roughly 120,000 clones; 73% were seen once. Source material: PBMCs. Source of these receptors: a woman in her forties in good health and CMV-seronegative.

J is TRBJ2-7 and V is TRBV20-1, with D possibly being TRBD1 (6 bases). The V gene lost 5 bases and the J gene lost 4 bases, with 9 bases spanning the gap. Germline-derived CDR1 and CDR2 are DFQATT and SNEGSKA (reference sequence). The CDR3 is made up of 11 amino acids. CDR3 nucleotides: TGCAGTGCTCGGGACATTTACGAGCAGTACTTC. It yields the protein CSARDIYEQYF.

Concerning this clone itself: Distinct nucleotide sequences in the sample also encode this CDR3. The V gene is TRBV7-9, the J gene TRBJ2-3; D perhaps matches TRBD2 (5 bases). This CDR3 is 17 amino acids long. Germline loops: CDR1 SEHNR, CDR2 FQNEAQ (reference sequence). V lost 0 bases and J lost 0, with 13 bases in between. The CDR3 sequence: CASSLADSSPSTDTQYF. CDR3 DNA sequence: TGTGCCAGCAGCTTAGCGGACTCCTCCCCTAGCACAGATACGCAGTATTTT.

The chain links TRBV2 to TRBJ2-5, with 12 bases matching TRBD2. In germline, CDR1 is SNHLY, CDR2 FYNNEI. J lost 3 bases, V lost 6 bases, and 14 bases had no gene match. CDR3 length: 18 residues. CDR3 amino acids: CASRELAGGTLAKETQYF. The CDR3 DNA reads as TGTGCCAGCAGGGAACTAGCGGGGGGCACCCTAGCGAAAGAGACCCAGTACTTC.

A word on this clone: An end of the junction differs from the germline gene, which may be a read error. The chain joins TRBV28 to TRBJ2-1; 9 positions match TRBD2. Per germline, CDR1 MDHEN and CDR2 SYDVKM. CDR3 length: 10 residues. CDR3 residues: CASTRTSVVF. CDR3 DNA sequence: TGTGCCAGCACGCGGACTAGCGTAGTCTTC. The full variable domain, in which reference TRBV28 and TRBJ2-1 provide the parts outside the CDR3, is DVKVTQSSRYLVKRTGEKVFLECVQDMDHENMFWYRQDPGLGLRLIYFSYDVKMKEKGDIPEGYSVSREKKERFSLILESASTNQTSMYLCASTRTSVVFGPGTRLTVL.

The chain employs TRBV5-4 and TRBJ2-3; D possibly corresponds to TRBD2 (5 bases). Looked up from germline, CDR1 is SGHNT and CDR2 is YYREEE (reference sequence). The V gene lost 4 bases and the J gene lost 0 bases, with 12 bases spanning the gap. The CDR3 totals 15 residues. In nucleotides, the CDR3 is TGTGCCAGCAGCGGCCCCAGCGGAAGCACAGATACGCAGTATTTT. Protein sequence: CASSGPSGSTDTQYF.

CDR3 region: CASSFLEETGSYEQYF. CDR3 sequence (DNA): TGCGCCAGCAGCTTTCTGGAGGAGACAGGGTCCTACGAGCAGTACTTC. This chain links TRBV5-1 with TRBJ2-5, with 7 bases fitting TRBD1. The J call may not be correct, given that the DNA end is closer to TRBJ2-7. This CDR3 has 16 amino acids. Germline CDR1 SGHRS, CDR2 YFSETQ.

The V gene is TRBV21-1, the J gene TRBJ2-7; the table assigns TRBD1, which was not confirmed against the DNA. TRBV21-1 is assigned pseudogene status. The CDR3 sequence is 18 residues long. CDR3: CASSKVGVSFPSSYEQYF. CDR3 in DNA: TGTGCCAGCAGCAAAGTAGGGGTCTCTTTTCCCTCCTCCTACGAGCAGTACTTC.

V is TRBV2 and J is TRBJ2-7, with 11 bases fitting TRBD2. Per the germline V gene, CDR1 is SNHLY and CDR2 is FYNNEI. The J segment lost 9 bases and the V segment lost 2 bases, leaving 9 bases of the junction unmatched. The CDR3 has 15 residues. The DNA for the CDR3 is TGTGCCAGCAGTGAAAAGACTAGCGGGACACTATGGCAGTACTTC. Protein: CASSEKTSGTLWQYF.

There are a few counts of this clone. The chain combines TRBV7-9 with TRBJ1-4, with 9 bases fitting TRBD1. V trimming: 1 base; J trimming: 7 bases; junction bases outside the gene matches: 7. Germline V gene lookup returns CDR1 SEHNR and CDR2 FQNEAQ (reference sequence). The CDR3 sequence is 16 residues long. The CDR3 DNA reads as TGTGCCAGCAGCTTAGTAGGGGACAGGGTTCGTGAAAAACTGTTTTTT. Translation: CASSLVGDRVREKLFF.

V gene TRBV18 combines with J gene TRBJ1-2, with 7 nucleotides matching TRBD1. The CDR3 runs 14 residues. V trimming: 3 bases; J trimming: 1 base; junction bases outside the gene matches: 2. Germline CDR1 and CDR2: KGHSH and LQKENI. The CDR3 loop is CASSPQGVNYGYTF. The CDR3 region has the DNA TGTGCCAGCTCACCTCAGGGGGTTAACTATGGCTACACCTTC.

This clone was observed a single time. The rearrangement uses TRBV12-5 and TRBJ2-2; TRBD2 agrees at 7 bases. This CDR3 has 14 residues. Germline CDR1 is LGHNT and CDR2 is FRNRAP. The V segment lost 4 bases and the J segment 7 bases; nucleotides outside the gene matches: 6. The chain's CDR3 is CASGSNREVGELFF. For the CDR3, the DNA is TGTGCTAGTGGTTCGAACCGGGAGGTCGGGGAGCTGTTTTTT.

This chain uses TRBV7-3 with TRBJ2-3; no reliable D call. Germline CDR1 and CDR2: SGHTA and FQGTGA. The CDR3 sequence is 13 residues long. With 3 bases removed from V and 5 bases from J, the gap between germline ends came to 9 bases. CDR3 sequence reads: CASSFLPGDTQYF. In DNA, the CDR3 is TGTGCCAGCAGCTTTCTGCCGGGAGATACGCAGTATTTT.

The rearrangement uses TRBV2 and TRBJ1-3; D ambiguous. The CDR3 is made up of 17 amino acids. Germline lookup yields CDR1 SNHLY and CDR2 FYNNEI. Trimming cost V 5 bases and J 0 bases, with 17 bases left between them. CDR3 nucleotide sequence: TGTGCCAGCAGTTCCCATCAGGTCGTAGGCTCTGGAAACACCATATATTTT. Translated: CASSSHQVVGSGNTIYF.

The chain carries TRBV7-2 and TRBJ2-7; 10 bases agree with TRBD1. The V gene end was trimmed by 5 bases and the J gene end by 4 bases; junction bases not matched to a gene: 5. Germline values: CDR1 SGHTA, CDR2 FQGNSA. The CDR3 spans 14 residues. As DNA, the CDR3 is TGTGCCAGCAGCGGGCCGGGACAGGGGTACGAGCAGTACTTC. Its protein is CASSGPGQGYEQYF.

In this sample, this clone turned up once. This chain connects TRBV5-1 to TRBJ2-3; no clear D gene. CDR1 is SGHRS, CDR2 YFSETQ, per germline. V was cut by 0 bases and J by 6 bases, with 11 bases left in between. The CDR3 consists of 14 residues. The CDR3 coding sequence is TGCGCCAGCAGCTTGGCCGACCTCGGGGATACGCAGTATTTT. Translation gives CASSLADLGDTQYF.

V usage is TRBV4-3 and J usage is TRBJ2-1; 10 bases are shared with TRBD2. This CDR3 region has 16 residues. CDR1 is LGHNA, CDR2 YSLEER, per germline. Trimming took 0 bases from V and 6 from J; bases not matched to a gene: 5. CDR3 in DNA: TGCGCCAGCAGCCAAGATCTAGCGGGGGAGGGCAATGAGCAGTTCTTC. Translated, it gives CASSQDLAGEGNEQFF.

The rearrangement links TRBV5-1 to TRBJ2-2; D is unclear. Trimming took off 7 bases at V and 0 bases at J, with 7 bases between the two ends. The germline V gene encodes CDR1 SGHRS and CDR2 YFSETQ. This CDR3 spans 13 amino acids. The CDR3 is CASGPSNTGELFF. The DNA for the CDR3 is TGCGCCAGCGGCCCCTCGAACACCGGGGAGCTGTTTTTT.